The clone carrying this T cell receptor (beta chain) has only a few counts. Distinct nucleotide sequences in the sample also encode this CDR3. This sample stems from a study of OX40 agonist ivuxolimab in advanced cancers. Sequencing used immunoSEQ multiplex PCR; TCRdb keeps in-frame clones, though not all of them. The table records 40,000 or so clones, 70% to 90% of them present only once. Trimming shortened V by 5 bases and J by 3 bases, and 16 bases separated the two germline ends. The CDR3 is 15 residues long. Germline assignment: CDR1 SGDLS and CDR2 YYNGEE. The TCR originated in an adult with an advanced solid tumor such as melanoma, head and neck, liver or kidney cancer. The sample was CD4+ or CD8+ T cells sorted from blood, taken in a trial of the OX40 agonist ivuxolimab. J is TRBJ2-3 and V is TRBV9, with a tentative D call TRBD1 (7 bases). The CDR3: CASSLGPGGTDTQYF. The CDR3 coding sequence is TGTGCCAGCAGTCTAGGGCCAGGGGGGACAGATACGCAGTATTTT.